This record covers a single TCR beta chain. The same CDR3 also results from other DNA sequences found in this sample. This record comes from a study of shared clonotypes between healthy human individuals. The method was immunoSEQ multiplex PCR; TCRdb's version includes in-frame clones alone and lacks a portion of them. The data contain hundreds of thousands of clones, less than 85% of them singletons. The clonotype was recovered from a woman between 25 and 40 years old in good health. Input material: memory CD4+ T cells sorted from blood. The subset here: CD45RA-negative fraction.

CDR3 in amino acids: CASSSNTGELFF. The CDR3 region has the DNA TGCGCCAGCAGCTCGAACACCGGGGAGCTGTTTTTT. The V gene is TRBV5-1, the J gene TRBJ2-2; no clear D. This CDR3 spans 12 amino acids. CDR1 SGHRS and CDR2 YFSETQ come from the germline V gene. V was shortened by 3 bases and J by 0 bases, with 0 bases between the two germline ends.